This T cell receptor beta chain was identified during a study of cytomegalovirus exposure and HLA in healthy donors. Study as a whole: There were 300 to 400 genotyped donors. Of these, roughly 80% fell in the genetic ancestry cluster associated with self-reported Caucasian donors.

Donors were nominally healthy when sampled, though unrecorded immune exposures were likely. Regarding this clone: The antigen remains undetermined.

Germline values: CDR1 MNHNS, CDR2 SASEGT. This CDR3 is built from 13 residues. Trimming left V 8 bases short and J 4 bases short, with 12 bases between. The PCR made use of 60 Vbeta and 13 Jbeta primers. TCRdb's table, derived via immunoSEQ multiplex PCR, lists solely in-frame clones and lacks some. Recorded for this sample: 30,000 to 35,000 clones. Notes on the study in general: TCR beta V segments were, for the most part, productive about 87% or about 30% of the time in an earlier analysis. Confirmation in vitro established that a few CMV-associated chains were specific for CMV antigens.

The clonotype originates from a middle-aged woman in good health and CMV-seropositive. V is TRBV6-1 and J is TRBJ1-3, with D unresolved. The material sequenced was PBMCs. The chain's CDR3 is CASSEKYGNTIYF. The CDR3 DNA sequence: TGTGCCAGCTCTGAGAAATACGGAAACACCATATATTTT.